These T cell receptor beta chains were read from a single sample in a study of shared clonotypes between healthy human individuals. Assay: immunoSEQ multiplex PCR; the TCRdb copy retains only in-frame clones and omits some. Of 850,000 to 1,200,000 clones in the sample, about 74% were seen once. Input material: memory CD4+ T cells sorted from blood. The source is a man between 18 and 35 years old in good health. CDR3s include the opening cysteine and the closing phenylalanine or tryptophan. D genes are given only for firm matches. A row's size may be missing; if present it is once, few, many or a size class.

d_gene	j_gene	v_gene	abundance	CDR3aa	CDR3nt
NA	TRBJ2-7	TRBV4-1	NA	CASSQEGGGKGTYEQYF	TGCGCCAGCAGCCAAGAAGGAGGGGGCAAAGGGACCTACGAGCAGTACTTC
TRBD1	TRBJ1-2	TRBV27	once	CASSFLGQGNPSFYGYTF	TGTGCCAGCAGTTTTCTCGGACAGGGGAACCCCAGTTTCTATGGCTACACCTTC
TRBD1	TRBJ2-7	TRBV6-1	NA	CASAPTGGARGEQYF	TGTGCCAGTGCCCCCACAGGGGGCGCGCGGGGCGAGCAGTACTTC
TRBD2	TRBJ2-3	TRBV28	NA	CASRSGGASDTQYF	TGTGCCAGCCGGAGCGGGGGGGCCTCAGATACGCAGTATTTT
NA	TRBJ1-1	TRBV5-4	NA	CASSLGGGNTEAFF	TGTGCCAGCAGCTTGGGAGGGGGGAACACTGAAGCTTTCTTT
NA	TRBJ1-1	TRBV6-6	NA	CASSYEGPAFF	TGTGCCAGCAGTTATGAGGGGCCAGCTTTCTTT
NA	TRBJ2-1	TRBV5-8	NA	CASRGVAVEQFF	TGTGCCAGCAGGGGCGTGGCAGTTGAGCAGTTCTTC
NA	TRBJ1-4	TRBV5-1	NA	CASGEQAGSNEKLFF	TGCGCCAGCGGCGAACAGGCAGGTTCGAATGAAAAACTGTTTTTT
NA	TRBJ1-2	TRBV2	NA	CASSEQGGNYGYTF	TGTGCCAGCAGTGAGCAGGGAGGTAACTATGGCTACACCTTC
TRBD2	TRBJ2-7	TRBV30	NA	CAWRRLAGDYEQYF	TGTGCCTGGAGGCGGCTAGCGGGAGACTACGAGCAGTACTTC
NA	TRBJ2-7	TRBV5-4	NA	CASSEEAYGEQYF	TGTGCCAGCAGCGAAGAAGCTTATGGCGAGCAGTACTTC
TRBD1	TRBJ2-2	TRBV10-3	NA	CAISESQGAGELFF	TGTGCCATCAGTGAGTCTCAGGGGGCCGGGGAGCTGTTTTTT
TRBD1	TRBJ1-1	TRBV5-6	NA	CASSAGDSRYTEAFF	TGTGCCAGCAGCGCCGGGGACAGCCGATACACTGAAGCTTTCTTT
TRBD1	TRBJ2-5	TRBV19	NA	CASSRSGRGIPQETQYF	TGTGCCAGTAGTAGGTCGGGCAGGGGGATACCCCAAGAGACCCAGTACTTC
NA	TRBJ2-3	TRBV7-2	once	CASSLQLSSTDTQYF	TGTGCCAGCAGCTTACAACTCTCTAGCACAGATACGCAGTATTTT
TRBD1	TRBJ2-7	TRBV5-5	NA	CASSLENRGPREQYF	TGTGCCAGCAGCTTGGAAAACAGGGGGCCGAGGGAGCAGTACTTC
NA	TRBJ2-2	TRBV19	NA	CASSIQKSPRGGELFF	TGTGCCAGTAGTATCCAGAAGTCCCCTCGGGGCGGGGAGCTGTTTTTT
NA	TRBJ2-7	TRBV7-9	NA	CASSPSAGNEQYF	TGTGCCAGCAGCCCTAGCGCGGGAAACGAGCAGTACTTC
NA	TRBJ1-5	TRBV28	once	CASSLGPPGEWNQPQHF	TGTGCCAGCAGTTTAGGCCCCCCAGGGGAGTGGAATCAGCCCCAGCATTTT